The TCR beta chain under discussion was sequenced for a study of spatial heterogeneity in lung cancer. Study-level background: Detection consistently captured more beta-chain sequences than alpha-chain sequences.

This clonotype was seen repeatedly, ten times or more. The target antigen is unknown. A library made for alpha chains picked up this beta chain off target, so its size means little. With 0 bases removed from V and 9 bases from J, the gap between germline ends came to 11 bases. Germline V CDR1 and CDR2: SGHTA, FQGNSA. CDR3 length: 13 amino acids. Overall study findings and caveats: Approximate estimated coverage of tumor T cells amounted to 6.5% to 8% for alpha and over 12% for beta chains. Tumors with more nonsynonymous mutations had more expanded intratumoral alpha and beta TCRs.

TCRdb re-called the 5' RACE reads with MiXCR, one entry per CDR3 protein. In the table there are some 16,000 distinct CDR3 sequences, around 7.1% of which are singletons. Time point in this sample: sample taken at primary tumor resection. The sequenced material consisted of unsorted whole RNA from tumor, nontumor lung or frozen PBMC. The sample was lung tumor tissue, taken at surgery. The sequence came from a female donor with early-stage non-small cell lung cancer. V gene TRBV7-2 combines with J gene TRBJ2-5, with D perhaps matching TRBD2 (5 bases). As DNA, the CDR3 is TGTGCCAGCAGCTTAGCGGGCGAGGGCCCCCAGTACTTC. Translating gives CASSLAGEGPQYF.